The entry that follows covers one T cell receptor (beta chain) sequence. Its antigen is undetermined. The sample originates from a study of blood T cells in healthy people across ages. Extractions gave at least 5 micrograms of total RNA per sample. Study conclusions and caveats: Diversity estimates drawn from one million T cells were deemed underestimates. Changes seen in expanded clonotypes were possibly confounded by donor CMV status left unknown.

In germline, CDR1 is MGHDK, CDR2 SYGVNS. CDR3 length: 14 amino acids. V lost 2 bases and J 0 bases, leaving 7 bases between the germline ends. With a J-beta primer mix and a sample-barcoded 5' primer, a second PCR ran roughly 6 to 11 cycles. TCRdb analysed the 5' RACE reads with MiXCR anew, one entry per CDR3 protein. The sample records 600,000 or so distinct CDR3 sequences, 25% to 30% being singletons. This clonotype was sampled from an elderly woman in good health. Material for sequencing was blood. This chain uses TRBV25-1 with TRBJ1-1, with a tentative D call TRBD1 (5 bases). The CDR3 nucleotides read TGTGCCAGCAGTGAAACAGGCGTGAACACTGAAGCTTTCTTT. Translated: CASSETGVNTEAFF.